Below are 13 T cell receptor beta chains sequenced from a single sample in a study of metastatic and nonmetastatic thyroid tumors. All patients were treatment-naive before thyroid surgery. TCRdb re-processed the PCR reads through MiXCR. The data show about 18,000 clones, 30% to 40% seen once. The specimen was tumor tissue. These receptors originate from a male donor with papillary thyroid cancer or a benign thyroid nodule (not recorded which). Some clones in this sample may be carry-over from other donors' samples.

This rearrangement joins TRBV18 to TRBJ1-3; unclear D gene. Looked up from germline, CDR1 is KGHSH and CDR2 is LQKENI. Trimming left V 2 bases short and J 0 bases short, with 11 bases between. There are 16 residues in the CDR3. The CDR3 region is CASSPKSITSGNTIYF. The DNA of the CDR3 is TGTGCCAGCTCACCAAAGTCGATAACCTCTGGAAACACCATATATTTT.

To note about this clone: The germline gene is not matched at one end of the junction; a read error may be the cause. The gene calls are TRBV11-2 and TRBJ2-7; D is unresolved. Germline V gene data show CDR1 as SGHAT and CDR2 as FQNNGV. The length of the CDR3 is 14 residues. The CDR3 sequence is CGSSIDYGGGDADF. In nucleotides, the CDR3 is TGTGGCAGCAGCATAGATTATGGCGGTGGGGATGCGGACTTC.

The sample holds one count of this clone. CDR3 amino acids: CASSAQDRWAATYGYTF. DNA for the CDR3: TGTGCCAGCAGTGCCCAGGACAGGTGGGCCGCTACCTATGGCTACACCTTC. This chain links TRBV28 with TRBJ1-2; the match to TRBD1 covers 7 bases. CDR3 length: 17 residues. CDR1 and CDR2 from the germline V gene are MDHEN and SYDVKM. With 5 bases clipped from V and 4 bases from J, the junction kept 16 bases outside the gene matches.

The V call is TRBV4-1, the J call TRBJ1-5, with D perhaps TRBD1 (6 bases). CDR3 length equals 14 residues. The germline V gene has CDR1 MGHRA and CDR2 YSYEKL. Trimming shortened V by 3 bases and J by 6 bases, and 12 bases separated the two germline ends. The CDR3 sequence is CASSHTQGGQPQHF. The CDR3 nucleotides are TGCGCCAGCAGCCATACACAGGGAGGTCAGCCCCAGCATTTT.

The rearrangement uses TRBV6-2 or TRBV6-3 and TRBJ2-5; TRBD2 matches at 8 bases. Germline V lookup: CDR1 MNHEY, CDR2 SVGEGT. Trimming took 6 bases from V and 1 from J; bases not matched to a gene: 16. The CDR3 has 18 residues. The CDR3 sequence is CASSPPWGLAGTQETQYF. CDR3 nucleotide sequence: TGTGCCAGCAGCCCCCCCTGGGGTTTAGCGGGGACCCAAGAGACCCAGTACTTC.

Turning to this clone: This may be a read error: a much more frequent sequence differs by one nucleotide. The rearrangement uses TRBV5-6 and TRBJ2-7, with D unclear. The CDR3 extends over 11 amino acids. Looked up from germline, CDR1 is SGHDT and CDR2 is YYEEEE. CDR3 in DNA: TGTGCCAGCAGCTACGTCAACGAGCAGCACTTC. This translates into CASSYVNEQHF.

As for this clone: A much larger clonotype is one base distant, so this may be a read error. The chain employs TRBV6-1 and TRBJ2-3; 7 bases map to TRBD2. The junction had 1 base not matched to a gene; V was cut back by 4 bases and J by 0 bases. The CDR3 is 14 amino acids. Germline CDR1 and CDR2: MNHNS and SASEGT. The CDR3 coding sequence is TGTGCCAGCAGTGCTAGCGGCAGCACAGATACGCAGTATTTT. Translated, it gives CASSASGSTDTQYF.

This rearrangement joins TRBV7-3 to TRBJ1-2; D gene unclear. V gave up 4 bases and J gave up 7 bases, with 13 bases separating them. Germline V gene sequence: CDR1 SGHTA, CDR2 FQGTGA. The CDR3 is 13 residues long. DNA of the CDR3: TGTGCCAGCAGCTGGAGTGGGGTTTCTGGCTACACCTTC. This encodes CASSWSGVSGYTF. The full variable domain, in which reference TRBV7-3 and TRBJ1-2 provide the parts outside the CDR3, is GAGVSQTPSNKVTEKGKYVELRCDPISGHTALYWYRQSLGQGPEFLIYFQGTGAADDSGLPNDRFFAVRPEGSVSTLKIQRTERGDSAVYLCASSWSGVSGYTFGSGTRLTVV.

CDR3 sequence (DNA): TGTGCCAGCAGCATTAGCCGGCCCATGAACACTGAAGCTTTCTTT. Translated, it gives CASSISRPMNTEAFF. The V call is TRBV28, the J call TRBJ1-1; D is ambiguous. Germline CDR1 MDHEN, CDR2 SYDVKM. The CDR3 covers 15 residues. Deletions cut 6 bases from V and 0 bases from J, with 14 bases between.

The rearrangement joins TRBV2 to TRBJ2-3, with D hard to call. Germline-derived CDR1 and CDR2 are SNHLY and FYNNEI. The CDR3 totals 12 residues. Trimming stripped 6 bases from V and 1 base from J, with 5 bases between. The chain's CDR3 is CASRDGTDTQYF. CDR3 DNA sequence: TGTGCCAGCAGGGACGGCACAGATACGCAGTATTTT. Together with reference TRBV2 and TRBJ2-3, the CDR3 gives the full variable domain: EPEVTQTPSHQVTQMGQEVILRCVPISNHLYFYWYRQILGQKVEFLVSFYNNEISEKSEIFDDQFSVERPDGSNFTLKIRSTKLEDSAMYFCASRDGTDTQYFGPGTRLTVL.

The V and J genes are TRBV11-2 and TRBJ2-7, with 7 positions matching TRBD2. The length of the CDR3 is 15 residues. CDR1 is SGHAT and CDR2 is FQNNGV in the germline V gene. The V segment lost 0 bases and the J segment 6 bases; nucleotides outside the gene matches: 8. The CDR3 nucleotides are TGTGCCAGCAGCTTAGATCGAGGTTGGGGGGGCGAGCAGTACTTC. Protein sequence: CASSLDRGWGGEQYF.

This clone was seen repeatedly, ten times or more. The chain combines TRBV6-1 with TRBJ2-3; D is perhaps TRBD1 (6 bases). CDR3 length equals 14 residues. Deletions cut 11 bases from V and 5 bases from J, with 20 bases between. The germline CDR1 and CDR2 sequences are MNHNS and SASEGT. For the CDR3, the DNA is TGTGCCGGCGCAAGAGGGGGTTCAGTAGATACGCAGTATTTT. This encodes CAGARGGSVDTQYF.

This clone was detected many times. The chain employs TRBV20-1 and TRBJ1-3; 7 nucleotides line up with TRBD1. CDR1 is DFQATT, CDR2 SNEGSKA, per germline (reference sequence). This CDR3 contains 16 residues. J lost 3 bases, V lost 0 bases, and 8 bases had no gene match. The CDR3 DNA sequence: TGCAGTGCTAGAGACCCGTCCCGGGACAGTGGAAACACCATATATTTT. Translated: CSARDPSRDSGNTIYF.